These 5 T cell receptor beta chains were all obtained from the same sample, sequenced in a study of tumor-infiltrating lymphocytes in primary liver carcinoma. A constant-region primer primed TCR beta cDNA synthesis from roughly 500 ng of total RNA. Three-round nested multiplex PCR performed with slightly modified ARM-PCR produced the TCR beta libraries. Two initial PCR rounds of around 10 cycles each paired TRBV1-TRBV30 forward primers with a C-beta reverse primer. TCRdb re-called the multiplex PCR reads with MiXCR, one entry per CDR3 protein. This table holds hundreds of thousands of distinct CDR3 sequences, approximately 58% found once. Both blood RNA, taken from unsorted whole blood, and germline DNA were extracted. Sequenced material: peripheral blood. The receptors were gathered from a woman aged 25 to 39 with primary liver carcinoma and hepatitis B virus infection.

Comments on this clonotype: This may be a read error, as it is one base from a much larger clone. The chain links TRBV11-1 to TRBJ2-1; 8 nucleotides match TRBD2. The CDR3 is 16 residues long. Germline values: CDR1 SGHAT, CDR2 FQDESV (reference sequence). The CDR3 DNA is TGTGTCAGCAGCCCGACTGGCGGGAGGACCTACAATGAGCAGTTCTTC. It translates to CVSSPTGGRTYNEQFF. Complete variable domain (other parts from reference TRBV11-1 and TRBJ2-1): EAEVAQSPRYKITEKSQAVAFWCDPISGHATLYWYRQILGQGPELLVQFQDESVVDDSQLPKDRFSAERLKGVDSTLKIQPAELGDSAMYLCVSSPTGGRTYNEQFFGPGTRLTVL.

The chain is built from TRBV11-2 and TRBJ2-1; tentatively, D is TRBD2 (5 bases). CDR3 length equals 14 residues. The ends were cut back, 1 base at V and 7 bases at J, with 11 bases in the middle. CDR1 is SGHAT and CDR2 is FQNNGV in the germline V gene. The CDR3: CASSLGASWNEQFF. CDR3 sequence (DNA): TGTGCCAGCAGCTTAGGGGCTAGCTGGAATGAGCAGTTCTTC.

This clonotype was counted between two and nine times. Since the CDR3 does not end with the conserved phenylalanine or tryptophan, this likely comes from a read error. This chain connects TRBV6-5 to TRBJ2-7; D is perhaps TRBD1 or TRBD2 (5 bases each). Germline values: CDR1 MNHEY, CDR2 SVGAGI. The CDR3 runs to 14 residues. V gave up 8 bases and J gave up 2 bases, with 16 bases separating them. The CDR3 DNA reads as TGTGCCAGCGCCAAAAGGGACGGTCCCTACGAGCAGTACTTA. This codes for CASAKRDGPYEQYL.

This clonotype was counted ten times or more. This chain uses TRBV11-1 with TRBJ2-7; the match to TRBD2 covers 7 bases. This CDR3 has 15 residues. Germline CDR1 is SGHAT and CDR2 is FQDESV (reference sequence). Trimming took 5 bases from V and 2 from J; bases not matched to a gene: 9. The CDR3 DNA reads TGTGCCAGCAGCCGGGCGGGAGCCTTCACCTACGAGCAGTACTTC. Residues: CASSRAGAFTYEQYF.

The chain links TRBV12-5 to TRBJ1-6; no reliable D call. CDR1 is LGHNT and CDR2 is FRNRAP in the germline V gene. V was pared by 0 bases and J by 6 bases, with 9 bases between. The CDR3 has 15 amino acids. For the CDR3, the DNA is TGTGCTAGTGGTTTGGTTAGGGCAGGTAATTCACCCCTCCACTTT. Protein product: CASGLVRAGNSPLHF.